This T cell receptor (beta chain) appears in the sequencing data of a study of OX40 agonist ivuxolimab in advanced cancers. Study findings and constraints: In general, CD8+ T cells held more expanded clones than CD4+ did, on average. Also showing low normalized T-cell clonal expansion were some of the nonresponders.

As regards this clone: Its antigen is not identified.

V was shortened by 4 bases and J by 6 bases, with 17 bases between the two germline ends. CDR1 SGHTS and CDR2 YDEGEE come from the germline V gene. The CDR3 spans 14 residues. Some clones are missing from TCRdb's copy, which holds only in-frame ones; the method was immunoSEQ multiplex PCR. The data show under 100,000 clones, about four fifths seen once. Autoimmune disease history or systemic immunosuppression was exclusionary. The sequence was collected from an adult with an advanced solid tumor such as melanoma, head and neck, liver or kidney cancer. The chain links TRBV5-8 to TRBJ2-7; D is perhaps TRBD1 or TRBD2 (6 bases each). Sequenced material: CD4+ or CD8+ T cells sorted from blood, taken in a trial of the OX40 agonist ivuxolimab. The CDR3 coding sequence is TGTGCCAGCAGCCTGCGTCGTGGGGGGCTCGAGCAGTACTTC. Protein product: CASSLRRGGLEQYF.